The 5 T cell receptor beta chains listed next were all sequenced from one sample in a study of blood T cell repertoires in COVID-19. Sequencing was performed with immunoSEQ multiplex PCR; in TCRdb, only in-frame clones are kept and a portion is missing. The sample contains around 170,000 clones, approximately 80% of which appear only once. Source material: PBMCs or T cells enriched from blood (not recorded which). These receptors were collected from a man aged 50 to 59 who had recovered from COVID-19.

The chain combines TRBV9 with TRBJ1-2; possible D gene TRBD1, 5 bases. Germline values: CDR1 SGDLS, CDR2 YYNGEE. CDR3 length: 14 amino acids. V shed 1 base and J shed 4 bases, with 11 bases lying between them. The CDR3 coding sequence is TGTGCCAGCAGCGTAAGTCAGGACACCTATGGCTACACCTTC. The encoded protein is CASSVSQDTYGYTF.

The chain combines TRBV5-4 with TRBJ2-7; 10 bases line up with TRBD1. V dropped 1 base and J dropped 5; count of bases not matched to a gene: 15. This CDR3 has 18 residues. Germline V gives CDR1 SGHNT, CDR2 YYREEE (reference sequence). The CDR3 is CASSLRSWGGQGVDEQYF. The CDR3 bases are TGTGCCAGCAGCTTGCGTTCTTGGGGAGGACAGGGGGTCGACGAGCAGTACTTC. Combining the CDR3 with reference TRBV5-4 and TRBJ2-7 gives the whole variable domain ETGVTQSPTHLIKTRGQQVTLRCSSQSGHNTVSWYQQALGQGPQFIFQYYREEENGRGNFPPRFSGLQFPNYSSELNVNALELDDSALYLCASSLRSWGGQGVDEQYFGPGTRLTVT.

The rearrangement joins TRBV13 to TRBJ2-7, with a possible D match to TRBD2 (7 bases). Looked up from germline, CDR1 is PRHDT and CDR2 is FYEKMQ (reference sequence). The CDR3 runs 14 residues. V was trimmed by 3 bases and J by 3 bases, leaving 12 bases between them. CDR3 amino acids: CASSLTGGRYEQYF. The CDR3 nucleotides read TGTGCCAGCAGCTTGACGGGGGGCCGCTACGAGCAGTACTTC.

The sample holds a few counts of this clone. CDR3 in DNA: TGTGCCAGCAGCTTGTGGGGAGGGACTGAAGCTTTCTTT. Its protein is CASSLWGGTEAFF. The chain carries TRBV5-4 and TRBJ1-1; D gene ambiguous. The CDR3 covers 13 residues. The germline V and J ends were trimmed by 1 base and 5 bases, with 9 bases remaining between them. Germline CDR1 and CDR2: SGHNT and YYREEE (reference sequence).

The rearrangement links TRBV18 to TRBJ1-4; D possibly corresponds to TRBD1 (5 bases). V lost 6 bases, J lost 6 bases, and 17 bases lay in between. The germline CDR1 and CDR2 sequences are KGHSH and LQKENI. The CDR3 loop spans 15 amino acids. The CDR3 region has the DNA TGTGCCAGCTCGGGGGAGGCCGGAGTTTATGAAAAACTGTTTTTT. This encodes CASSGEAGVYEKLFF. Filled out from reference TRBV18 and TRBJ1-4, the complete variable domain reads NAGVMQNPRHLVRRRGQEARLRCSPMKGHSHVYWYRQLPEEGLKFMVYLQKENIIDESGMPKERFSAEFPKEGPSILRIQQVVRGDSAAYFCASSGEAGVYEKLFFGSGTQLSVL.